The 9 T cell receptor beta chains reported below all come from one sample, sequenced in a study of T cells after yellow fever vaccination. TCRdb fed the 5' RACE reads into MiXCR, producing one record per CDR3 protein. The top ten hold around 15% of the sample, which has approximately 550,000 distinct CDR3 sequences, around an eighth seen once. Specimen: PBMCs, collected on the day of the yellow fever booster vaccination. The receptor source for this set is a man under 40 who received the YFV17D yellow fever vaccine.

The sample holds a few counts of this clonotype. V gene TRBV9 combines with J gene TRBJ2-7, with D perhaps matching TRBD1 (5 bases). The V end lost 3 bases, the J end lost 2 bases, and 12 bases lay between the germline ends. Germline CDR1 reads SGDLS; CDR2 reads YYNGEE. The CDR3 has 14 residues. The CDR3 is CASSAGHSPYEQYF. For the CDR3, the DNA is TGTGCCAGCAGCGCCGGACACAGCCCCTACGAGCAGTACTTC.

This clonotype appeared a few times. The chain employs TRBV7-9 and TRBJ2-2; 8 positions agree with TRBD1. The CDR3 has 16 amino acids. The junction had 6 bases not matched to a gene; V was cut back by 6 bases and J by 0 bases. Germline V lookup: CDR1 SEHNR, CDR2 FQNEAQ (reference sequence). In DNA, the CDR3 is TGTGCCAGCAGAATACGACAGGGGCCGAACACCGGGGAGCTGTTTTTT. This codes for CASRIRQGPNTGELFF.

The chain has TRBV5-1 and TRBJ2-3, with D unclear. The CDR3 runs to 13 residues. The ends were cut back, 4 bases at V and 2 bases at J, with 8 bases in the middle. Per germline, CDR1 SGHRS and CDR2 YFSETQ. The CDR3 DNA reads as TGCGCCAGCAGCGCGCAGACCACAGATACGCAGTATTTT. Amino acids: CASSAQTTDTQYF.

V gene TRBV4-3 combines with J gene TRBJ2-3; 9 bases are shared with TRBD2. Trimming removed 4 bases from V and 4 bases from J; junction bases left unmatched: 9. This CDR3 is 16 amino acids long. Germline V gives CDR1 LGHNA, CDR2 YSLEER. The CDR3 coding sequence is TGCGCCAGCAGCCCCACTAGCGGGTTTATACCAGATACGCAGTATTTT. As protein: CASSPTSGFIPDTQYF.

V is TRBV6-5 and J is TRBJ1-2; TRBD1 matches at 10 bases. The germline V gene encodes CDR1 MNHEY and CDR2 SVGAGI. Trimming at V came to 2 bases and at J to 6 bases, leaving 6 bases not matched to a gene. CDR3 length: 15 residues. CDR3 sequence (DNA): TGTGCCAGCAGTTACCGTCGGGACAGGGGAAATGGCTACACCTTC. Protein: CASSYRRDRGNGYTF.

The chain joins TRBV20-1 to TRBJ2-5; 9 bases are shared with TRBD2. Trimming cost V 5 bases and J 5 bases; bases outside gene matches: 9. The CDR3 is 14 residues long. The V gene's germline CDR1 is DFQATT and CDR2 SNEGSKA (reference sequence). The CDR3 sequence: CSAGGSGSLETQYF. The CDR3 bases are TGCAGTGCTGGTGGTAGCGGGAGTCTTGAGACCCAGTACTTC.

This rearrangement joins TRBV18 to TRBJ2-5, with no clear D. This CDR3 spans 12 amino acids. The V end lost 6 bases, the J end lost 3 bases, and 8 bases lay between the germline ends. The germline V gene has CDR1 KGHSH and CDR2 LQKENI. The CDR3 reads CASSPKEETQYF. The CDR3 DNA is TGTGCCAGCTCCCCGAAGGAAGAGACCCAGTACTTC.

This clonotype occurred a few times. The chain recombines TRBV12-3 or TRBV12-4 with TRBJ2-2; D is undetermined. CDR3 length: 11 amino acids. The germline V and J ends were trimmed by 8 bases and 3 bases, with 4 bases remaining between them. In DNA form, the CDR3 reads TGTGCCAGCGGGTACACCGGGGAGCTGTTTTTT. This translates into CASGYTGELFF.

This clonotype was observed a few times. This chain links TRBV18 with TRBJ2-1; 11 positions match TRBD2. This CDR3 spans 18 amino acids. V lost 5 bases and J lost 4; bases outside the gene matches: 13. CDR1 is KGHSH and CDR2 is LQKENI in the germline V gene. The CDR3 bases are TGTGCCAGCTCAGCCTTACTAGCGGGAGAGGGCCTTTACAATGAGCAGTTCTTC. The encoded protein is CASSALLAGEGLYNEQFF.